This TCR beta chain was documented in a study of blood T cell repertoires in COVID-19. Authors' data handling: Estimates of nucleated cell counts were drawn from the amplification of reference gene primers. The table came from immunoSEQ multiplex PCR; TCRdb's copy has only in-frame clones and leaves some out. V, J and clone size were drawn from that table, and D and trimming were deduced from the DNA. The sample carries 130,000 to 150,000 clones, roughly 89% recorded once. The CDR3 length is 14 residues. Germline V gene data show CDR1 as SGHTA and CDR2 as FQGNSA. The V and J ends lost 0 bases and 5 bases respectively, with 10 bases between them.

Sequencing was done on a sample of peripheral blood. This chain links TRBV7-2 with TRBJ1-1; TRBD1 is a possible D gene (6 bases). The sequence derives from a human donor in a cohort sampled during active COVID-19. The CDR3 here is CASSLAGRGTEAFF. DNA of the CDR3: TGTGCCAGCAGCTTAGCGGGAAGGGGGACTGAAGCTTTCTTT.